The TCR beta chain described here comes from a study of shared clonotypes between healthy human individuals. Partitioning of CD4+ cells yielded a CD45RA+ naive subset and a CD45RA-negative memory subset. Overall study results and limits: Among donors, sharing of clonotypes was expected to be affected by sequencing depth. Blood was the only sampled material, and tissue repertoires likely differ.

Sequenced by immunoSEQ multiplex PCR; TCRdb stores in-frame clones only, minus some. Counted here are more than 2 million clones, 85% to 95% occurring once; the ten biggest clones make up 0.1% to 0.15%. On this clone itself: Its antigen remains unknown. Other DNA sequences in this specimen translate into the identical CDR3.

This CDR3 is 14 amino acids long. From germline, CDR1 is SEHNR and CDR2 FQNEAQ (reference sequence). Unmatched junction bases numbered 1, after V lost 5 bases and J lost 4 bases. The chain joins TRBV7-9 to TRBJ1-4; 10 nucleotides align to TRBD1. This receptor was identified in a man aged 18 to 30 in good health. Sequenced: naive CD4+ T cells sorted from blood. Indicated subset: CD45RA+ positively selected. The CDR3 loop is CASSRTGGNEKLFF. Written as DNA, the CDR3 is TGTGCCAGCAGCCGGACAGGGGGTAATGAAAAACTGTTTTTT.